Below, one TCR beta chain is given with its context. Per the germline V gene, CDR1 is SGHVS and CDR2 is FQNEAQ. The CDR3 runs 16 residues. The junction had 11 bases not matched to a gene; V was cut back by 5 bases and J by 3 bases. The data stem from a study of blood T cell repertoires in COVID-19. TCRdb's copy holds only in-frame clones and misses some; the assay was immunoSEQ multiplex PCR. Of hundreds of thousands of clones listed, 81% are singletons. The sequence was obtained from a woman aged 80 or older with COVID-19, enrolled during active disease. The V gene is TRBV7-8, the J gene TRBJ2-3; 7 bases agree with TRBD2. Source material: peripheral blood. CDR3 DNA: TGTGCCAGCAGCGTCAGCGGGACCCACGGGACAGATACGCAGTATTTT. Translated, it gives CASSVSGTHGTDTQYF.